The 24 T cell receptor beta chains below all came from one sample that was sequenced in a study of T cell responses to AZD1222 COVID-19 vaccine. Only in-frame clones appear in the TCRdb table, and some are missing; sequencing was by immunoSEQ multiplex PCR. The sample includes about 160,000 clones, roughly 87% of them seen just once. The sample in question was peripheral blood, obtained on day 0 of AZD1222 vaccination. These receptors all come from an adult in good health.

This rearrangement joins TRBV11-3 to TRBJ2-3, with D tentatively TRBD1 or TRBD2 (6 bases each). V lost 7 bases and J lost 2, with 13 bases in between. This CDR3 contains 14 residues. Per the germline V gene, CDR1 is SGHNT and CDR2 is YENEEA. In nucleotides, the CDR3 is TGTGCCAGCATGCGGTGGGGGGCCACAGATACGCAGTATTTT. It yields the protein CASMRWGATDTQYF. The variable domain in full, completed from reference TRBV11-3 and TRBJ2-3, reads EAGVVQSPRYKIIEKKQPVAFWCNPISGHNTLYWYLQNLGQGPELLIRYENEEAVDDSQLPKDRFSAERLKGVDSTLKIQPAELGDSAVYLCASMRWGATDTQYFGPGTRLTVL.

The CDR3 DNA follows: TGCGCCAGCAGCCAGTTCAGGGGGGCTGGGGCCAACGTCCTGACTTTC. Translation: CASSQFRGAGANVLTF. The chain is built from TRBV4-1 and TRBJ2-6; perhaps TRBD1 as D (7 bases). Trimming cost V 3 bases and J 2 bases, with 11 bases left between them. From germline, CDR1 is MGHRA and CDR2 YSYEKL. This CDR3 is 16 amino acids long.

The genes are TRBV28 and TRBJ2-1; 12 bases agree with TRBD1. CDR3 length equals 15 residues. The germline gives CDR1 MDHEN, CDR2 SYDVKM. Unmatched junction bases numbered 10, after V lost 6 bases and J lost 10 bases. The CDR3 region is CASSSGTGGFHEQFF. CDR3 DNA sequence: TGTGCCAGCAGCTCCGGGACAGGGGGCTTCCACGAGCAGTTCTTC.

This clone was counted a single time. CDR3 loop: CASSPAGGIQAFF. The CDR3 nucleotides are TGTGCCAGCAGCCCCGCGGGGGGAATACAAGCTTTCTTT. The V and J genes are TRBV27 and TRBJ1-1; a weak D match, TRBD1 (5 bases). Per germline, CDR1 MNHEY and CDR2 SMNVEV (reference sequence). Trimming removed 6 bases from V and 9 bases from J, with 17 bases in between. The CDR3 contains 13 residues.

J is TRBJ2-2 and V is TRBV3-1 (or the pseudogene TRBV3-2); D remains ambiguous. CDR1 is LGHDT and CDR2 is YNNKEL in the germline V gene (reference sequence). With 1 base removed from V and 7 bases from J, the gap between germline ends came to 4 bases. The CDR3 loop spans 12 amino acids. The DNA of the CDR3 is TGTGCCAGCAGCCAAGTGTTCGGGGAGCTGTTTTTT. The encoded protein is CASSQVFGELFF.

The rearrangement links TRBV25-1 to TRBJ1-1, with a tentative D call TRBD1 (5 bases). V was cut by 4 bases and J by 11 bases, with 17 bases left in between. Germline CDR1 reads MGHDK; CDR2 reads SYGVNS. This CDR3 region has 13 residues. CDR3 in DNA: TGTGCCAGCAGTGCTCCGGCGGGACTGAAGGCTTTCTTT. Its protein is CASSAPAGLKAFF.

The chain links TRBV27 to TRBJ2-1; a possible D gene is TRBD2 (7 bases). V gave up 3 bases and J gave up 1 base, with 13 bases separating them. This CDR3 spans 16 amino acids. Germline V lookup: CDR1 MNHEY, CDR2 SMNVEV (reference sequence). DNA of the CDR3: TGTGCCAGCAGTTTGGCGGGGGACATATCCTACAATGAGCAGTTCTTC. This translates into CASSLAGDISYNEQFF.

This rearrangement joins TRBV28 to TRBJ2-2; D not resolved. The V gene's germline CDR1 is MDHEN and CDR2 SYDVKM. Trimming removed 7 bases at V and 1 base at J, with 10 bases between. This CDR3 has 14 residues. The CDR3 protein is CASKDLQNTGELFF. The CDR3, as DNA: TGTGCCAGCAAGGATCTCCAGAACACCGGGGAGCTGTTTTTT. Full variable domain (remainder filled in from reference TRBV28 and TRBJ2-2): DVKVTQSSRYLVKRTGEKVFLECVQDMDHENMFWYRQDPGLGLRLIYFSYDVKMKEKGDIPEGYSVSREKKERFSLILESASTNQTSMYLCASKDLQNTGELFFGEGSRLTVL.

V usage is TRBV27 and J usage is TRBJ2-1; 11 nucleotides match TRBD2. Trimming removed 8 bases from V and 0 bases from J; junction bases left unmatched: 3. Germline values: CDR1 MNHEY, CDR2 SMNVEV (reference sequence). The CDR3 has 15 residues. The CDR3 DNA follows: TGTGCCAGCGGACTAGCGGGTGCCTCCTACAATGAGCAGTTCTTC. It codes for CASGLAGASYNEQFF.

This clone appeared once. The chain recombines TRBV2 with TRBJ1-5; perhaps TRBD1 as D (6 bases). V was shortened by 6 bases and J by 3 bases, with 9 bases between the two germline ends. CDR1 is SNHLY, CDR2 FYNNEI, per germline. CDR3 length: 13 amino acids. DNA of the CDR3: TGTGCCAGCAGAAGGGACACCAATCAGCCCCAGCATTTT. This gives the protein CASRRDTNQPQHF.

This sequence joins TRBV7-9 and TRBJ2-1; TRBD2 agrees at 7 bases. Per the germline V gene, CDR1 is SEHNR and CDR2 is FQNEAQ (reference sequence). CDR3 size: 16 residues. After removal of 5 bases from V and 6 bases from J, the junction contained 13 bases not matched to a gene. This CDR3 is CASSETPGLIPNEQFF. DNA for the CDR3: TGTGCCAGCAGCGAGACGCCGGGACTAATACCCAATGAGCAGTTCTTC.

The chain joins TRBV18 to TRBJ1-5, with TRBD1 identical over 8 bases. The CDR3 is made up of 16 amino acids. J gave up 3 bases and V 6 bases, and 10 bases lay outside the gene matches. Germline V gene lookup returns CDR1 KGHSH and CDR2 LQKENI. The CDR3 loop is CASSQQGARDNQPQHF. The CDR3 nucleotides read TGTGCCAGCTCTCAGCAGGGGGCAAGGGACAATCAGCCCCAGCATTTT.

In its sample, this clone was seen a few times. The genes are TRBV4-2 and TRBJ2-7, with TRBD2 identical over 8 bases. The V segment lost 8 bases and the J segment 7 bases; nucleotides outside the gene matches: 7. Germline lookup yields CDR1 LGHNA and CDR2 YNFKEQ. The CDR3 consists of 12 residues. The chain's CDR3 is CASGRGVREQYF. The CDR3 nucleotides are TGTGCCAGCGGGCGGGGGGTCCGGGAGCAGTACTTC.

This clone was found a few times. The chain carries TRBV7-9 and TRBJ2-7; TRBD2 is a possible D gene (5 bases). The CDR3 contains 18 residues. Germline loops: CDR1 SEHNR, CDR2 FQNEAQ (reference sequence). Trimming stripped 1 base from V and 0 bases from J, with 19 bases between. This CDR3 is CASSLVGSLGRDSYEQYF. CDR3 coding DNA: TGTGCCAGCAGCTTAGTCGGAAGTCTGGGGAGAGACTCCTACGAGCAGTACTTC.

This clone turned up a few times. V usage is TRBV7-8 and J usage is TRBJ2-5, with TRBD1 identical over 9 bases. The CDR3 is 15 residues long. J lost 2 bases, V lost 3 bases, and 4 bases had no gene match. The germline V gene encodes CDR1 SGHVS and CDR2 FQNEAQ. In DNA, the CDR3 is TGTGCCAGCAGCTTCCAGGGACAGGGTCAAGAGACCCAGTACTTC. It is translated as CASSFQGQGQETQYF.

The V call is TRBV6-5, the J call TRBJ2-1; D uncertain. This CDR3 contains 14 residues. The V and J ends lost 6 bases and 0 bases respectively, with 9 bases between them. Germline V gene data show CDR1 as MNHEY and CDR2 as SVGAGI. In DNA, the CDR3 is TGTGCCAGCAGCGCGGCCTACTCCTACAATGAGCAGTTCTTC. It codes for CASSAAYSYNEQFF.

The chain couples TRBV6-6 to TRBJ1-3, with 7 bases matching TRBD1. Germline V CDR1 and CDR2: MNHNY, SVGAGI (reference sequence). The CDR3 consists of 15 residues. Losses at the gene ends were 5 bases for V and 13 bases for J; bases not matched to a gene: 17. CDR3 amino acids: CASSPRQGMALGIYF. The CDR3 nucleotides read TGTGCCAGCAGTCCCCGACAGGGAATGGCACTCGGGATATATTTT.

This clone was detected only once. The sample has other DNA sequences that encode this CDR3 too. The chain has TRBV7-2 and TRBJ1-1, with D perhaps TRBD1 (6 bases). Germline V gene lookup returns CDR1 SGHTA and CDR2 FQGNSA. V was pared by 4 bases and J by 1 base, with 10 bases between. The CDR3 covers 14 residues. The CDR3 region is CASSSQGTNTEAFF. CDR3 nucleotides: TGTGCCAGCAGCTCTCAGGGGACGAACACTGAAGCTTTCTTT.

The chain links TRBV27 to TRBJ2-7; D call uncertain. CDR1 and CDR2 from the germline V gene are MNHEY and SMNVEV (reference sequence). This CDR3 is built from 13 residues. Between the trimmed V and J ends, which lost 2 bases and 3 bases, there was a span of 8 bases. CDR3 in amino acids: CASSLRVDYEQYF. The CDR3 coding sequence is TGTGCCAGCAGTTTACGGGTGGACTACGAGCAGTACTTC.

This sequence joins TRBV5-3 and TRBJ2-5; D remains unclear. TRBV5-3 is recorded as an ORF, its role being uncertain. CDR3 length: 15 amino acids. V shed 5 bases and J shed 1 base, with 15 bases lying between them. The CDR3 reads CARSRAEEAQETQYF. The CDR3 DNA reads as TGTGCCAGAAGTCGGGCTGAGGAAGCCCAAGAGACCCAGTACTTC.

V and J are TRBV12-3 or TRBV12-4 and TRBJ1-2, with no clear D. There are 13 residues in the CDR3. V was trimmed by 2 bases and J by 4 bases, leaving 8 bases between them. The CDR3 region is CASSLRPVYGYTF. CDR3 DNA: TGTGCCAGCAGTTTACGCCCCGTCTATGGCTACACCTTC.

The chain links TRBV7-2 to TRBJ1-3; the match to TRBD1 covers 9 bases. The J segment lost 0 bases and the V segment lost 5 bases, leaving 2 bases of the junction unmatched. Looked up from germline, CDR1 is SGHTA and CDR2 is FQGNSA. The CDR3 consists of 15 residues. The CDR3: CASSPTGGSGNTIYF. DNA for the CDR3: TGTGCCAGCAGCCCGACAGGGGGCTCTGGAAACACCATATATTTT.

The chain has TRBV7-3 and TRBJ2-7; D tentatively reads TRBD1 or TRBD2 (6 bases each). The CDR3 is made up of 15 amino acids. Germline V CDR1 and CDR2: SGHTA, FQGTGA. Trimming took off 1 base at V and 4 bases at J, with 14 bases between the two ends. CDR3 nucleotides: TGTGCCAGCAGCTTAAAACGGGGGCAACGGTACGAGCAGTACTTC. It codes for CASSLKRGQRYEQYF.

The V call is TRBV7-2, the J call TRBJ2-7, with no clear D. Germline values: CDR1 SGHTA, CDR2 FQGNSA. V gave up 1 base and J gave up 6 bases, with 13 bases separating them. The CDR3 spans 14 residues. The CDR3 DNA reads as TGTGCCAGCAGCTTAGGGCCCGAAATGGGCGAGCAGTACTTC. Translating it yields CASSLGPEMGEQYF.